One and the same sample provided the 10 T cell receptor beta chains below, sequenced in a study of cytomegalovirus exposure and HLA in healthy donors. A multiplex PCR was run with 60 Vbeta primers and 13 Jbeta primers. Sequenced by immunoSEQ multiplex PCR; TCRdb stores in-frame clones only, minus some. The sample consists of over 150,000 clones, 65% to 85% of them appearing once. The source material was PBMCs. The receptor set was obtained from a woman aged 30 to 39 in good health and CMV-seronegative.

V gene TRBV5-6 combines with J gene TRBJ1-6; 7 nucleotides match TRBD1. There are 16 residues in the CDR3. The germline V gene has CDR1 SGHDT and CDR2 YYEEEE. The junction had 15 bases not matched to a gene; V was cut back by 3 bases and J by 12 bases. The CDR3 here is CASSSSSGTERGPLHF. CDR3 sequence (DNA): TGTGCCAGCAGCTCCTCGTCAGGGACAGAACGGGGACCCCTCCACTTT.

CDR3 protein: CASSIRTSFNEQYF. CDR3 coding DNA: TGTGCCAGTAGTATTCGGACTAGCTTTAACGAGCAGTACTTC. The genes are TRBV19 and TRBJ2-7, with 8 bases matching TRBD2. There are 14 residues in the CDR3. Trimming at V came to 3 bases and at J to 5 bases, leaving 6 bases not matched to a gene. The germline V gene has CDR1 LNHDA and CDR2 SQIVND (reference sequence).

For this clone: The junction departs from the called germline gene at one end, perhaps through a read error. The chain is built from TRBV7-9 and TRBJ2-7, with 7 bases matching TRBD1. The CDR3 loop spans 14 amino acids. In germline, CDR1 is SEHNR, CDR2 FQNEAQ (reference sequence). The CDR3 loop reads CSSTTRDRHYEQYF. The CDR3 coding sequence is TGTTCCAGCACCACCCGGGACAGACACTACGAGCAGTACTTC. Using reference TRBV7-9 and TRBJ2-7 for the parts outside the CDR3, the full variable domain is DTGVSQNPRHKITKRGQNVTFRCDPISEHNRLYWYRQTLGQGPEFLTYFQNEAQLEKSRLLSDRFSAERPKGSFSTLEIQRTEQGDSAMYLCSSTTRDRHYEQYFGPGTRLTVT.

The V gene is TRBV2, the J gene TRBJ2-7; possible D gene TRBD1, 5 bases. Germline V gene data show CDR1 as SNHLY and CDR2 as FYNNEI. The CDR3 is 13 residues long. V lost 7 bases and J lost 5, with 15 bases in between. CDR3 loop: CASNFWQGDEQYF. The CDR3 DNA reads as TGTGCCAGCAACTTCTGGCAGGGCGACGAGCAGTACTTC. The variable domain in full, with the rest retrieved from reference TRBV2 and TRBJ2-7, is EPEVTQTPSHQVTQMGQEVILRCVPISNHLYFYWYRQILGQKVEFLVSFYNNEISEKSEIFDDQFSVERPDGSNFTLKIRSTKLEDSAMYFCASNFWQGDEQYFGPGTRLTVT.

This clone was recorded a few times. Written as DNA, the CDR3 is TGTGCCTGGAGTCTAGGGGCTAATGAAAAACTGTTTTTT. The encoded protein is CAWSLGANEKLFF. V and J are TRBV30 and TRBJ1-4; D is possibly TRBD1 (5 bases). The V end lost 2 bases, the J end lost 3 bases, and 7 bases lay between the germline ends. This CDR3 contains 13 residues. Germline assignment: CDR1 GTSNPN and CDR2 SVGIG (reference sequence).

The chain links TRBV30 to TRBJ1-4; D uncertain. CDR1 and CDR2 from the germline V gene are GTSNPN and SVGIG (reference sequence). V lost 2 bases to trimming and J lost 0 bases, with 13 bases between them. The CDR3 is 16 residues long. The CDR3 nucleotides read TGTGCCTGGAGTCCGGGTTCCCATGCAACTAATGAAAAACTGTTTTTT. Translating it yields CAWSPGSHATNEKLFF.

In this sample, this clone turned up a few times. The chain employs TRBV7-9 and TRBJ2-1, with 10 bases matching TRBD1. The CDR3 length is 16 residues. V was clipped by 2 bases and J by 2 bases; unmatched bases: 3. In germline, CDR1 is SEHNR, CDR2 FQNEAQ (reference sequence). The CDR3 coding sequence is TGTGCCAGCAGCTTAACGGGACAGGGGACCTACAATGAGCAGTTCTTC. Translating gives CASSLTGQGTYNEQFF. The variable domain in full, with the rest retrieved from reference TRBV7-9 and TRBJ2-1, is DTGVSQNPRHKITKRGQNVTFRCDPISEHNRLYWYRQTLGQGPEFLTYFQNEAQLEKSRLLSDRFSAERPKGSFSTLEIQRTEQGDSAMYLCASSLTGQGTYNEQFFGPGTRLTVL.

The CDR3 here is CASSGAGYTDTQYF. The CDR3 coding sequence is TGCGCCAGCAGCGGAGCGGGGTACACAGATACGCAGTATTTT. The V and J genes are TRBV5-1 and TRBJ2-3, with 7 bases fitting TRBD2. The germline V gene encodes CDR1 SGHRS and CDR2 YFSETQ. The V segment lost 4 bases and the J segment 2 bases; nucleotides outside the gene matches: 4. This CDR3 contains 14 residues.

V usage is TRBV5-1 and J usage is TRBJ2-5; TRBD1 matches at 7 bases. Germline trimming cut 4 bases from V and 5 bases from J; bases unmatched to any gene: 8. Per the germline V gene, CDR1 is SGHRS and CDR2 is YFSETQ. The CDR3 contains 14 residues. The CDR3 region is CASSPRQGLETQYF. The CDR3 DNA reads TGCGCCAGCAGCCCTAGACAGGGTTTGGAGACCCAGTACTTC.

The chain is built from TRBV11-2 and TRBJ2-5; TRBD1 aligns across 8 bases. The CDR3 runs to 14 residues. Per the germline V gene, CDR1 is SGHAT and CDR2 is FQNNGV. The ends lost 5 bases at V and 5 bases at J; junction bases unmatched: 7. In DNA form, the CDR3 reads TGTGCCAGCAGCAAGGACAGGGCGGCCGAGACCCAGTACTTC. Encoded protein: CASSKDRAAETQYF.